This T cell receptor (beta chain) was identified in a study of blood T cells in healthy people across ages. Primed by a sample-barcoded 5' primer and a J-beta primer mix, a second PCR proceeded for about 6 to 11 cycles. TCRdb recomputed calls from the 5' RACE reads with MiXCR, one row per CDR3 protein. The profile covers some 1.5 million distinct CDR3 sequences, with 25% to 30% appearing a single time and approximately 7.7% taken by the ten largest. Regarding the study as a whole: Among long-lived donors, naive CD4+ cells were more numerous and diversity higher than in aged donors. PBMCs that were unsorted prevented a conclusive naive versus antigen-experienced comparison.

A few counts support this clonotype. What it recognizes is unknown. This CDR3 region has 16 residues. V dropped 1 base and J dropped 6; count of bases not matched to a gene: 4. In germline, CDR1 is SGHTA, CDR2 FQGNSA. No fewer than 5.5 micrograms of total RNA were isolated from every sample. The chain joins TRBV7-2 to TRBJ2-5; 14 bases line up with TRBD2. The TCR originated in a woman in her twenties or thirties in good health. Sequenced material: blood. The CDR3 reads CASSLVGTSGRQTQYF. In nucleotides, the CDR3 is TGTGCCAGCAGCTTAGTAGGGACTAGCGGGAGACAGACCCAGTACTTC.